This T cell receptor (beta chain) is drawn from a study of regulatory T cells in long-lasting Graves disease. Noted time point: newly diagnosed GD, antithyroid drugs for less than 3 months. From PBMCs, RNA was extracted and then used to make the TCR library. The authors diagnosed Graves' disease using American Thyroid Association guidelines. Building of the TCR beta libraries involved iRepertoire HTBI primers and Arm-PCR of CDR3 regions. TCRdb called the multiplex PCR reads again in MiXCR, with one record for every CDR3 protein. Of about 530,000 distinct CDR3 sequences listed, roughly 16% are singletons. This clonotype was detected ten times or more. CDR1 SGHVS and CDR2 FNYEAQ come from the germline V gene. This CDR3 is 14 amino acids long. Between the trimmed V and J ends, which lost 5 bases and 4 bases, there was a span of 14 bases. This sample also appeared in a second study, on T cells in Graves' hyperthyroidism and ophthalmopathy.

The TCR was taken from a woman aged 35 to 60 with Graves disease. The specimen comprised peripheral blood mononuclear cells (PBMCs), sampled at new diagnosis, from a patient treated with antithyroid drugs. This chain joins TRBV7-6 and TRBJ1-2; weak D call: TRBD1 (6 bases). Here the CDR3 reads CASSPQEGVYGYTF. The CDR3, as DNA: TGTGCCAGCAGCCCCCAAGAGGGGGTCTATGGCTACACCTTC.